This T cell receptor beta chain was documented in a study of identical twins. The V gene's germline CDR1 is MNHEY and CDR2 SVGAGI. Trimming took 7 bases from V and 4 from J, leaving 10 bases between them. This CDR3 is 12 amino acids long. This clonotype was seen repeatedly, ten times or more. Its antigen is undetermined. Points from the study as a whole: Invariant populations such as MAIT and iNKT cells could partly muddle zero-insertion analyses. Researchers reported excess low generation probability among twin-shared out-of-frame alpha sequences.

TCRdb reprocessed the 5' RACE reads via MiXCR and lists one record per CDR3 protein. Of roughly 720,000 distinct CDR3 sequences listed, 15% to 20% are singletons. The sample was also reused in another study, on T cells expressing NK-cell markers. That source reports: Among CD8+ T cells from six donors, dominant NKG2C+ clonotypes accounted for roughly 1.0-7.0%.

The chain couples TRBV6-5 to TRBJ1-1; TRBD1 might be the D (5 bases). What was sequenced was PBMCs. This sequence was found in a young woman in good health. The CDR3 region is CASTPGGTEAFF. The CDR3 nucleotides are TGTGCCAGCACCCCCGGGGGCACTGAAGCTTTCTTT.